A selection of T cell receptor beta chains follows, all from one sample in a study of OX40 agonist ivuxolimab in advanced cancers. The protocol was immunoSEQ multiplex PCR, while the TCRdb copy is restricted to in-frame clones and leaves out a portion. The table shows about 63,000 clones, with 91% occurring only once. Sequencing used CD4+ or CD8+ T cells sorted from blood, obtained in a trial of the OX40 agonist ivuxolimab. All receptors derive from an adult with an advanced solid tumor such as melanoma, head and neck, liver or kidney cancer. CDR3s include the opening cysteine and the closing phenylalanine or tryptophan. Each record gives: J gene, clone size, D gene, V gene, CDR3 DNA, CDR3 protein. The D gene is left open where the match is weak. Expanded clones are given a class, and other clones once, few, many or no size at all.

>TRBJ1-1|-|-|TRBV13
TGTGCCAGCAGCTTTGGAGTGGGGAGAGTTGCTGAAGCTTTCTTT
CASSFGVGRVAEAFF
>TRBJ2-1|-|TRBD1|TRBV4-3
TGCGCCAGCAGCTATACAGGGGGCGAGAATGAGCAGTTCTTC
CASSYTGGENEQFF
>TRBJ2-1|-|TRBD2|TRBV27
TGTGCCAGCAGTTTTCACACTAGCGGCGAGCAGTTCTTC
CASSFHTSGEQFF
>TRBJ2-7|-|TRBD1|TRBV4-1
TGCGCCAGCAGCCAAGGGACAGGGGGGAACTACGAGCAGTACTTC
CASSQGTGGNYEQYF
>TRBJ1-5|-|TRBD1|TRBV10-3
TGTGCCATCAGTGAGACAGGGGGCCTCCATCAGCCCCAGCATTTT
CAISETGGLHQPQHF
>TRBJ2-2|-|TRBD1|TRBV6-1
TGTGCCAGCAGTGAGCGGACAGGGCCGGCCGGGGAGCTGTTTTTT
CASSERTGPAGELFF
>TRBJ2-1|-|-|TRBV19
TGTGCCAGTAGTATAGGGGTCATGTACAATGAGCAGTTCTTC
CASSIGVMYNEQFF
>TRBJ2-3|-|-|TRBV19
TGTGCCAGTAGTATGTTGTCTAGTGGAGATACGCAGTATTTT
CASSMLSSGDTQYF
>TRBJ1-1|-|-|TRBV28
TGTGCCAGCAGTTTTGGGGTGACGGACACTGAAGCTTTCTTT
CASSFGVTDTEAFF
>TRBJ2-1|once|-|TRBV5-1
TGCGCCAGCAGTGGCTCCTACAATGAGCAGTTCTTC
CASSGSYNEQFF
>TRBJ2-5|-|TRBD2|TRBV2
TGTGCCAGCAGTGCCGGGACTAGCGGGAGTGAGACCCAGTACTTC
CASSAGTSGSETQYF
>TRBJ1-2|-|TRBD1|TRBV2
TGTGCCAGCAGTGATTCCGACAGGGTGGACTATGGCTACACCTTC
CASSDSDRVDYGYTF
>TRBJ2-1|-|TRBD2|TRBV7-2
TGTGCCAGCAGCGAGGTAGCGGGGAAATACAATGAGCAGTTCTTC
CASSEVAGKYNEQFF
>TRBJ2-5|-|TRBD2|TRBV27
TGTGCCAGCAGTTCAATGACTAGCGGGGAAGAGAGCCAGTACTTC
CASSSMTSGEESQYF
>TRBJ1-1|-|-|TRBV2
TGTGCCAGCAGTGAAGGTCCAGTTATAGCCCCTACTCTGAACACTGAAGCTTTCTTT
CASSEGPVIAPTLNTEAFF
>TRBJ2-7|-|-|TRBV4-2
TGTGCCAGCAGCCAAGATCACTGGGGCAAGTCTTCCTACGAGCAGTACTTC
CASSQDHWGKSSYEQYF
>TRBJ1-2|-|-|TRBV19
TGTGCCAGTAGTCCGAACAGGGAACCCTTCTATGGCTACACCTTC
CASSPNREPFYGYTF
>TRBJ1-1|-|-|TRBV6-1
TGTGCCAGCAGTGCGATACAGCATATGAACACTGAAGCTTTCTTT
CASSAIQHMNTEAFF
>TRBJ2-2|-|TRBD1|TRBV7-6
TGTGCCAGCAGCCTGGACAGGGGCACCGGGGAGCTGTTTTTT
CASSLDRGTGELFF
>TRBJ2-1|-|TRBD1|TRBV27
TGTGCCAGCAGTCCGGACAGGAGAAATGAGCAGTTCTTC
CASSPDRRNEQFF